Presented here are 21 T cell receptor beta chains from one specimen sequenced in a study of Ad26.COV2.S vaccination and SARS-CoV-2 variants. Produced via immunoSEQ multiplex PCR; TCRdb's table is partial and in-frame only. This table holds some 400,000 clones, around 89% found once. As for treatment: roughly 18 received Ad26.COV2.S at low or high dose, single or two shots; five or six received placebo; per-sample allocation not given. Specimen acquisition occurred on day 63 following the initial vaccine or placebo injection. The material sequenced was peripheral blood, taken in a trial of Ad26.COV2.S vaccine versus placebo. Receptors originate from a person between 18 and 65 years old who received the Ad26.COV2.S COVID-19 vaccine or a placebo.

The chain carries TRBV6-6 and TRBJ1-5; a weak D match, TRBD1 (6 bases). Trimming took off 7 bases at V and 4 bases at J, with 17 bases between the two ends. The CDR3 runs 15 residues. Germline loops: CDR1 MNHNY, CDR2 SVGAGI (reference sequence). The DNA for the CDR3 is TGTGCCAGCACCTTACCGGGACATAATAATCAGCCCCAGCATTTT. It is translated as CASTLPGHNNQPQHF.

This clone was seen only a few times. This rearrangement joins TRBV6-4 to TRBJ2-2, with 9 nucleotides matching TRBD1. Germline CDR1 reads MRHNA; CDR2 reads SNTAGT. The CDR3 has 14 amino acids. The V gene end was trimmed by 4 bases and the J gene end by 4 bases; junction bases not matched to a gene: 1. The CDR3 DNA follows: TGTGCCAGCAGTGGGACAGGGGTCACCGGGGAGCTGTTTTTT. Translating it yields CASSGTGVTGELFF.

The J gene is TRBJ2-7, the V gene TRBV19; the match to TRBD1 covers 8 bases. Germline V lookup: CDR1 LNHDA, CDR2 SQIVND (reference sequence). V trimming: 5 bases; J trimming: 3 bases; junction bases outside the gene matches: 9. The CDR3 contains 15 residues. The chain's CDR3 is CASSPGTGQNYEQYF. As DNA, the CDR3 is TGTGCCAGTAGTCCTGGGACAGGCCAAAACTACGAGCAGTACTTC.

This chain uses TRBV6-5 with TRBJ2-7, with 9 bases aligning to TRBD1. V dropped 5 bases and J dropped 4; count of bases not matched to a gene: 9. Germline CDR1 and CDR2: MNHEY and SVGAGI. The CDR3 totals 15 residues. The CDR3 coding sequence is TGTGCCAGCAGTACGGAGACAGGGGGAAGGTACGAGCAGTACTTC. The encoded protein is CASSTETGGRYEQYF.

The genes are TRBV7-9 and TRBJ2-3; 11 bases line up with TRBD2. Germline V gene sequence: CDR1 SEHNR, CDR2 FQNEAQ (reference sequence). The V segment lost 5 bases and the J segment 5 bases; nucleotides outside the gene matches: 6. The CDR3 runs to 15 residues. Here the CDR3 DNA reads TGTGCCAGCAGCCCCACTAGCGGGAGTAGAGATACGCAGTATTTT. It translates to CASSPTSGSRDTQYF.

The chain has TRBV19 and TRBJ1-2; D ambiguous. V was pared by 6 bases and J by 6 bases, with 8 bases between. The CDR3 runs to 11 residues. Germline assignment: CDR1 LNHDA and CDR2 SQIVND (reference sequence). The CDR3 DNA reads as TGTGCCAGTAGAGGGCGAGATGGCTACACCTTC. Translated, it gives CASRGRDGYTF.

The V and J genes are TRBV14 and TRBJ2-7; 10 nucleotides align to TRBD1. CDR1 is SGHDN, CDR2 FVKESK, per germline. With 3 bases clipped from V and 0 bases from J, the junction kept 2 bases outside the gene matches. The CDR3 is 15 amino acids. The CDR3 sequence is CASSQGQGFSYEQYF. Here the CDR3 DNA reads TGTGCCAGCAGCCAGGGACAGGGGTTCTCCTACGAGCAGTACTTC.

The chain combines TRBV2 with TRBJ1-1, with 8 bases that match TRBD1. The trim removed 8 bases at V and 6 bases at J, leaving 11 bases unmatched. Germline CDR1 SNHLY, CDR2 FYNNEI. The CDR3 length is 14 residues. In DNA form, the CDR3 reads TGTGCCAGCGGGAGAGACAGGGGAGACGCTGAAGCTTTCTTT. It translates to CASGRDRGDAEAFF.

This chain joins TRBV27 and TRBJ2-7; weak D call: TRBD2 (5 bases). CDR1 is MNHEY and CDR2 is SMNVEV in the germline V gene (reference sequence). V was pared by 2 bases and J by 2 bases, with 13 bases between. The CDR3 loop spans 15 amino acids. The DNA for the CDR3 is TGTGCCAGCAGTTTAGGTCTAACGGGAACCTACGAGCAGTACTTC. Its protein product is CASSLGLTGTYEQYF.

For the CDR3, the DNA is TGTGCCAGCAGTTACTCAGAGTCCTACGAGCAGTACTTC. It specifies CASSYSESYEQYF. The chain is built from TRBV6-2 or TRBV6-3 and TRBJ2-7; D ambiguous. The CDR3 runs 13 residues. Germline loops: CDR1 MNHEY, CDR2 SVGEGT. V was cut by 0 bases and J by 1 base, with 4 bases left in between.

The CDR3, as DNA: TGTGCCAGCAGCGCCACCGGGCCCATAGGGAACACCATATATTTT. Its translation is CASSATGPIGNTIYF. This chain uses TRBV9 with TRBJ1-3, with D uncertain. The V gene's germline CDR1 is SGDLS and CDR2 YYNGEE. The germline V and J ends were trimmed by 3 bases and 7 bases, with 17 bases remaining between them. There are 15 residues in the CDR3. Combining the CDR3 with reference TRBV9 and TRBJ1-3 gives the whole variable domain DSGVTQTPKHLITATGQRVTLRCSPRSGDLSVYWYQQSLDQGLQFLIQYYNGEERAKGNILERFSAQQFPDLHSELNLSSLELGDSALYFCASSATGPIGNTIYFGEGSWLTVV.

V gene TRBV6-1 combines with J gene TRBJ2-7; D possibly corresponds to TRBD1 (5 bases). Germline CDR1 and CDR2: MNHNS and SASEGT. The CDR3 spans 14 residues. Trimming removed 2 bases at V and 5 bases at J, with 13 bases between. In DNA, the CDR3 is TGTGCCAGCAGTGAATGGCCAGGGTCCCACGAGCAGTACTTC. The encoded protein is CASSEWPGSHEQYF.

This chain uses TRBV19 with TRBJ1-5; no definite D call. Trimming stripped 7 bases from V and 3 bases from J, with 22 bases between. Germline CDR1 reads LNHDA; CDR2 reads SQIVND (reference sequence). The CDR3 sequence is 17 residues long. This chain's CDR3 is CASTRTWNPPFNQPQHF. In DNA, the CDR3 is TGTGCCAGTACCCGTACTTGGAATCCCCCCTTCAATCAGCCCCAGCATTTT.

The CDR3 is CASSLAAVGLSGANVLTF. DNA for the CDR3: TGTGCCAGCAGCTTGGCGGCTGTTGGCCTCTCTGGGGCCAACGTCCTGACTTTC. The genes are TRBV7-2 and TRBJ2-6; D is uncertain. V lost 3 bases to trimming and J lost 0 bases, with 15 bases between them. Germline values: CDR1 SGHTA, CDR2 FQGNSA. The CDR3 is made up of 18 amino acids. The whole variable domain, filled in from reference TRBV7-2 and TRBJ2-6, reads GAGVSQSPSNKVTEKGKDVELRCDPISGHTALYWYRQSLGQGLEFLIYFQGNSAPDKSGLPSDRFSAERTGGSVSTLTIQRTQQEDSAVYLCASSLAAVGLSGANVLTFGAGSRLTVL.

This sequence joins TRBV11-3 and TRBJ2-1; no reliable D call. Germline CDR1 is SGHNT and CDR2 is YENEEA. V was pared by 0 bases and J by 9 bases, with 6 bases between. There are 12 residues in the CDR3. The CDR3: CASSLDRVEQFF. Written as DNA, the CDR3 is TGTGCCAGCAGCTTAGATCGTGTTGAGCAGTTCTTC.

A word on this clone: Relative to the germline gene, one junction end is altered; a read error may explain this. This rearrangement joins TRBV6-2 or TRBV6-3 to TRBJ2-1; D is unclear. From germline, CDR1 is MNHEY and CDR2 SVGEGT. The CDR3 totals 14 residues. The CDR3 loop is CASSYSELVGYLVF. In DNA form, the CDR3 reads TGTGCCAGCAGTTACTCGGAGCTGGTTGGCTATCTGGTCTTC.

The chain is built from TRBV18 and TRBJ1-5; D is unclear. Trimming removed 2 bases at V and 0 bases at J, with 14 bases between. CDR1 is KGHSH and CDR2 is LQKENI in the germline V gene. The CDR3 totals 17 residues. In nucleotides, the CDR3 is TGTGCCAGCTCACCAAACTTCCAGGAGAATAGCAATCAGCCCCAGCATTTT. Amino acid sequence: CASSPNFQENSNQPQHF.

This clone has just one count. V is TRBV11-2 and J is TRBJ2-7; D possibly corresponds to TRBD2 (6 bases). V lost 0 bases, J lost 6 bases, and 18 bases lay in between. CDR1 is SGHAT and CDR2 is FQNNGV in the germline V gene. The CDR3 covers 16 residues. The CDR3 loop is CASSLDRLGSRFEQYF. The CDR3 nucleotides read TGTGCCAGCAGCTTAGATCGGCTCGGGAGTAGGTTCGAGCAGTACTTC.

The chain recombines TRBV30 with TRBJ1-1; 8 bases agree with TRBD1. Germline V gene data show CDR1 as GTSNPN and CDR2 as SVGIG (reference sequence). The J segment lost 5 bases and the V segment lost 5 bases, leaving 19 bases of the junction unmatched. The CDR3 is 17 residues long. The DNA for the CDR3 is TGTGCCTGGGGAACCCCGGGACAGGTGATTGGGGGGACTGAAGCTTTCTTT. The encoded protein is CAWGTPGQVIGGTEAFF.

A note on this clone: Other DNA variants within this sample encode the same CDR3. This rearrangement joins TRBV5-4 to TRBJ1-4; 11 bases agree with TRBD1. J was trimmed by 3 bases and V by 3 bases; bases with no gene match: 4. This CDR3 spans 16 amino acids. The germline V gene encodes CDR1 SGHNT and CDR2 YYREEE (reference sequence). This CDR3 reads CASSSGQGAPNEKLFF. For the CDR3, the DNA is TGTGCCAGCAGCTCCGGACAGGGGGCGCCTAATGAAAAACTGTTTTTT.

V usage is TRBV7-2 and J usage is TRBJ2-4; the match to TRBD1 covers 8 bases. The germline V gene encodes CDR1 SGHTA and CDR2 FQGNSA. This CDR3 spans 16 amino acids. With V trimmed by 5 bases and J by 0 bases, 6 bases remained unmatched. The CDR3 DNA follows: TGTGCCAGCAGCCCGTGGACAGGGCTAGCCAAAAACATTCAGTACTTC. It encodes CASSPWTGLAKNIQYF.